This T cell receptor beta chain was sequenced during a study of blood T cell repertoires in COVID-19. Study at large: Researchers got acute and convalescent COVID-19 samples from the United States, Italy and Spain.

Methods used by the authors: Reference gene primer amplification in the assay estimated nucleated cell counts. Generated by immunoSEQ multiplex PCR, the TCRdb table keeps only in-frame clones and is missing some. Clone size and V and J calls were adopted from that table, with D and trimming inferred from the DNA. There are more than 70,000 clones in the sample; about 85% occur only once, and 24% lies in the top ten. The CDR3 contains 11 residues. V lost 5 bases and J lost 6, with 8 bases in between. Sequenced sample: peripheral blood. This sequence was found in a human donor in a cohort sampled during active COVID-19. The gene calls are TRBV12-3 or TRBV12-4 and TRBJ2-7; D is uncertain. The CDR3: CASSERAEQYF. CDR3 DNA: TGTGCCAGCAGTGAACGAGCCGAGCAGTACTTC.